This TCR beta chain derives from a study of CD8 T cells in ankylosing spondylitis. Whole-study findings and limits: Past studies reported some motif variants in reactive arthritis synovial fluid and blood.

Each CDR3 protein gets one entry after TCRdb re-called the 5' RACE reads with MiXCR. Seen here are about 7,900 distinct CDR3 sequences, about 3.8% observed once, and the top ten hold under 11%. About this clonotype: The antigen remains undetermined.

Germline-derived CDR1 and CDR2 are SGDLS and YYNGEE. The CDR3 consists of 15 residues. Trimming took 1 base from V and 7 from J; bases not matched to a gene: 7. The clonotype comes from a female donor with ankylosing spondylitis or in good health (not recorded which). The chain combines TRBV9 with TRBJ2-1; TRBD1 aligns across 8 bases. The sample taken for sequencing was blood, either unsorted or a sorted T cell fraction (not recorded which). The CDR3 spells CASSVRTGSGNEQFF. DNA of the CDR3: TGTGCCAGCAGCGTACGGACAGGGAGCGGGAATGAGCAGTTCTTC.